This record looks at one T cell receptor (beta chain) sequence and its context. These data originate in a study of blood T cell repertoires in COVID-19. Methods used by the authors: Amplifying reference gene primers gave estimates of nucleated cell counts. Profiled with immunoSEQ multiplex PCR; TCRdb holds only in-frame clones, not every one. That table gives V, J and clone size, and the DNA gave D and trimming. The sample lists 73,000 or so clones, more than 85% seen once, with approximately 14% in the top ten. This TCR was recovered from a human donor with active COVID-19. The donor label of this sample is uncertain. The source material was peripheral blood.

The CDR3 spells CASSQLAGGWTDTQYF. CDR3 nucleotides: TGCGCCAGCAGCCAACTAGCGGGAGGGTGGACAGATACGCAGTATTTT. The chain has TRBV4-3 and TRBJ2-3; 12 nucleotides align to TRBD2. The CDR3 length is 16 residues. The germline V gene encodes CDR1 LGHNA and CDR2 YSLEER. Trimming at V came to 2 bases and at J to 3 bases, leaving 3 bases not matched to a gene.